One T cell receptor (beta chain) is described in this entry. The target antigen is unknown. The data are from a study of cytomegalovirus exposure and HLA in healthy donors. Looking at the study overall: In terms of ancestry, the Caucasian-associated cluster contained about 80% of the roughly 360 genotyped donors.

Germline CDR1 is MNHEY and CDR2 is SMNVEV (reference sequence). V lost 3 bases to trimming and J lost 3 bases; unmatched junction nucleotides: 8. CDR3 size: 16 residues. In the PCR, 60 Vbeta and 13 Jbeta primers were used. Libraries were prepared by immunoSEQ multiplex PCR; TCRdb keeps only in-frame clonotypes and omits some of them. Of about 180,000 clones listed, about three quarters are singletons. General observations from the study: Cytomegalovirus association was listed for 164 TCR beta chains. Reportedly, cytomegalovirus status was diagnosed with high sensitivity and specificity.

The source material was PBMCs. The chain carries TRBV27 and TRBJ2-7, with 10 bases lining up with TRBD2. The source of this sequence is a man in his late teens or twenties in good health and CMV-seronegative. The CDR3 sequence is CASSLDAGTSVYEQYF. In DNA, the CDR3 is TGTGCCAGCAGTTTGGACGCCGGGACTAGCGTCTACGAGCAGTACTTC.